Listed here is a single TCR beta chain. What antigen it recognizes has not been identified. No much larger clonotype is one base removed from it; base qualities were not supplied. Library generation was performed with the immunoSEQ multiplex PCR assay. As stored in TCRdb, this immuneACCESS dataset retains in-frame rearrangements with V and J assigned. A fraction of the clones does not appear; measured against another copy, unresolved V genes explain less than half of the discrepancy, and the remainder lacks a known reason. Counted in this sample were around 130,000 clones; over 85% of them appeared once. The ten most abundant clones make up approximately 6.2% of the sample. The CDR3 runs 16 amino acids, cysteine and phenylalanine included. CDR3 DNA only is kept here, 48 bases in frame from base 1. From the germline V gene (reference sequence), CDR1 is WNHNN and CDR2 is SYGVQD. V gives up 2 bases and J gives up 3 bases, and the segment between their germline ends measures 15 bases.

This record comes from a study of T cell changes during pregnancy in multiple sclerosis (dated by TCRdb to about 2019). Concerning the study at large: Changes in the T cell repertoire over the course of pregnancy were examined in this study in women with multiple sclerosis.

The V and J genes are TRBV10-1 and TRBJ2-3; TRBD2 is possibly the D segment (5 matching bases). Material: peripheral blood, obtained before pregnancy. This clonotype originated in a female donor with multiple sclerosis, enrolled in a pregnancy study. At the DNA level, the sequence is TGCGCCAGCAGTGAGCTCACCTTGGGAGAGACAGATACGCAGTATTTT. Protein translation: CASSELTLGETDTQYF.